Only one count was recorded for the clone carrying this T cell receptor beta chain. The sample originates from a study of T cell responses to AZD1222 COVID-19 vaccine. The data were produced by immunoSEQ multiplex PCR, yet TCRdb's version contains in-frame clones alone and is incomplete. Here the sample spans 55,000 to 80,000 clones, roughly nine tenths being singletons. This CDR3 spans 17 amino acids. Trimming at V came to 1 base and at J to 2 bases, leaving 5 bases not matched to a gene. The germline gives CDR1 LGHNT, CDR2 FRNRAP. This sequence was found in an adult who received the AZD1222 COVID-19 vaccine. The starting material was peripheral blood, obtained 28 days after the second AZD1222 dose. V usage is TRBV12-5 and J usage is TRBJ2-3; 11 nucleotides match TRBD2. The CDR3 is CASGLAGTSGLTDTQYF. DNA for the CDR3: TGTGCTAGTGGTTTGGCCGGGACTAGCGGACTCACAGATACGCAGTATTTT.